This entry describes one T cell receptor beta chain. In the authors' workflow: Quantification of nucleated cells was approximated via reference gene primer amplification. Here immunoSEQ multiplex PCR was the method, and the copy in TCRdb shows in-frame clones only, minus some. The V and J calls and clone size are taken from that table; D and trimming were inferred from the DNA. The top ten clones hold roughly 0.9% of a sample with about 500,000 clones, 89% of them seen once. Germline V CDR1 and CDR2: SGHNT, YENEEA. The CDR3 extends over 14 amino acids. Unmatched junction bases numbered 4, after V lost 5 bases and J lost 0 bases. Recruited during active infection, patients (from Seattle) were subsequently followed longitudinally. This record comes from a study of blood T cell repertoires in COVID-19. On the study more broadly: Sites in the United States, Italy and Spain provided acute and convalescent COVID-19 samples. The analysed material was cDNA or gDNA that came from T cells, B-cell-depleted T cells, or PBMCs.

The rearrangement uses TRBV11-3 and TRBJ2-7; 7 positions agree with TRBD1. The TCR comes from a man aged 18 to 29 with COVID-19, enrolled during active disease. Sequences were obtained from peripheral blood. The chain's CDR3 is CASSPGQSSYEQYF. DNA for the CDR3: TGTGCCAGCAGCCCGGGACAGAGCTCCTACGAGCAGTACTTC.